This T cell receptor beta chain was sequenced in a study of shared clonotypes between healthy human individuals. Study-level results: In general, naive subsets displayed greater estimated richness than memory subsets did.

As regards this clone: What it binds is unknown.

The V gene's germline CDR1 is SGHRS and CDR2 YFSETQ. The V and J ends lost 5 bases and 2 bases, in that order; junction bases with no gene match: 11. The CDR3 contains 16 residues. Clones were read by immunoSEQ multiplex PCR, and TCRdb kept only the in-frame ones, dropping some. The data show under 1,100,000 clones, with roughly 70% seen just once and roughly 1.5% held by the top ten. The chain uses TRBV5-1 and TRBJ1-2, with 8 bases identical to TRBD1. The sample was memory CD4+ T cells sorted from blood. Stated subset: CD45RA-negative fraction. This clonotype was sampled from a man younger than 35 in good health. The DNA for the CDR3 is TGCGCCAGCAGTGAGCAGGTGGCAGGGGGCAACTATGGCTACACCTTC. It is translated as CASSEQVAGGNYGYTF.